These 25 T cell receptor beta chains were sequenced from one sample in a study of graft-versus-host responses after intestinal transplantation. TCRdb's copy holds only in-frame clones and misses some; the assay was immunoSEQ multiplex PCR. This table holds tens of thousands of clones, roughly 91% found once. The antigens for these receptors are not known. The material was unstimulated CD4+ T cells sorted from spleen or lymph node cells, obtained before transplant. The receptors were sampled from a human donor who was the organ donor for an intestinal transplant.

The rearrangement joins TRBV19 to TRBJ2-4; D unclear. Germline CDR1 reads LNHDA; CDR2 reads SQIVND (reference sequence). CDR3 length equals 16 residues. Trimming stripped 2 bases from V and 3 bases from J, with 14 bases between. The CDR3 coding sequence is TGTGCCAGTAGTATAAGATCGTACAACGGCAAAAACATTCAGTACTTC. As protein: CASSIRSYNGKNIQYF.

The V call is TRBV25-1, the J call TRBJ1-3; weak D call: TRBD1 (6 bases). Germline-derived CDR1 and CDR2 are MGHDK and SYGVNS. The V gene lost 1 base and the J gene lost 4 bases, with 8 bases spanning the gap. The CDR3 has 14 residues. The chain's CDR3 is CASSEWGTGNTIYF. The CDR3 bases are TGTGCCAGCAGTGAATGGGGGACAGGAAACACCATATATTTT.

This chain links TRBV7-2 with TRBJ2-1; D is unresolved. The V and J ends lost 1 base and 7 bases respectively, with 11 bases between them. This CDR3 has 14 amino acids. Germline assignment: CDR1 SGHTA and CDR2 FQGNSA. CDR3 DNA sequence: TGTGCCAGCAGCTTAGTCGGGCAGACAAATGAGCAGTTCTTC. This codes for CASSLVGQTNEQFF.

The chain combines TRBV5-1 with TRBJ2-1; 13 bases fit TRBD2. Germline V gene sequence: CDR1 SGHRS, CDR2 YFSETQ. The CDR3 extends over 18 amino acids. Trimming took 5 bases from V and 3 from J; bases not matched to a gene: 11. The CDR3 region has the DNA TGCGCCAGCAGTTCTGGACTAGCGGGAGTCCCTTACTACAATGAGCAGTTCTTC. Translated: CASSSGLAGVPYYNEQFF.

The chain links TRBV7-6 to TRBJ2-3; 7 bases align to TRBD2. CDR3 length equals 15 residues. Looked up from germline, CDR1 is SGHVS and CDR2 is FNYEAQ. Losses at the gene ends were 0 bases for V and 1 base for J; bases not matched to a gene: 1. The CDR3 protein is CASSLALAGTDTQYF. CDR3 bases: TGTGCCAGCAGCTTAGCTCTAGCGGGCACAGATACGCAGTATTTT.

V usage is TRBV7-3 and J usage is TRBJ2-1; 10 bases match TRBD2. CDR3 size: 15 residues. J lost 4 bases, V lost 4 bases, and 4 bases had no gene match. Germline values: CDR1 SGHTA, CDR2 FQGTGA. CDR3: CASSSTSGNYNEQFF. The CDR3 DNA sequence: TGTGCCAGCAGCTCAACTAGCGGGAATTACAATGAGCAGTTCTTC.

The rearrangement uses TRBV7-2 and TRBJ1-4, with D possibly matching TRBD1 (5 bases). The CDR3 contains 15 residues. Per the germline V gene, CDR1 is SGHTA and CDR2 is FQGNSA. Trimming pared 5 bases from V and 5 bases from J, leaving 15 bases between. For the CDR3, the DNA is TGTGCCAGCAGCCCACAGACAGACTCCAATGAAAAACTGTTTTTT. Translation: CASSPQTDSNEKLFF.

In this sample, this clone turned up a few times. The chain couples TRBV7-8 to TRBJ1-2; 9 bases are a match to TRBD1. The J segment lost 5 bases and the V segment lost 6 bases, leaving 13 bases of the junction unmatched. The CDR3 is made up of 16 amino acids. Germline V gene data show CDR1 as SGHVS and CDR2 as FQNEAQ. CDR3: CASRPPGTGNLYGYTF. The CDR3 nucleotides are TGTGCCAGCAGACCACCCGGGACAGGGAACCTATATGGCTACACCTTC.

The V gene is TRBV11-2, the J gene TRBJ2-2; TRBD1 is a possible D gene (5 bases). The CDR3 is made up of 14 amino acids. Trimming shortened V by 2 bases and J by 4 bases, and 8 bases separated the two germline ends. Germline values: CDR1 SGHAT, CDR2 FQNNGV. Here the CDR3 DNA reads TGTGCCAGCAGCTTATTAGGGGTCACCGGGGAGCTGTTTTTT. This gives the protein CASSLLGVTGELFF.

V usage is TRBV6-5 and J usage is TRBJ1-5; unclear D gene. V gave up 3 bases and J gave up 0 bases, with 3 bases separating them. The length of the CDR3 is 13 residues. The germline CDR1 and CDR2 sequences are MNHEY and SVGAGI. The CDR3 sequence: CASSYISNQPQHF. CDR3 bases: TGTGCCAGCAGTTATATTAGCAATCAGCCCCAGCATTTT.

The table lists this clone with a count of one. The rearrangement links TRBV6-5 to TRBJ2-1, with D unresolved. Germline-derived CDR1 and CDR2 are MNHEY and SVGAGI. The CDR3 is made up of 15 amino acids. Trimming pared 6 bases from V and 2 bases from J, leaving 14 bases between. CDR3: CASSPRDPTYNEQFF. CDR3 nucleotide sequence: TGTGCCAGCAGCCCCCGAGATCCGACCTACAATGAGCAGTTCTTC.

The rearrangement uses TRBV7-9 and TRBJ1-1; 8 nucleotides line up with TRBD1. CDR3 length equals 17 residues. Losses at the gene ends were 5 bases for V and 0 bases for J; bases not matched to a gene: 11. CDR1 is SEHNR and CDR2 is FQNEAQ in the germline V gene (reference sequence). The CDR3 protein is CASSPGQGARVNTEAFF. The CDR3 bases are TGTGCCAGCAGCCCCGGGCAGGGGGCAAGGGTGAACACTGAAGCTTTCTTT. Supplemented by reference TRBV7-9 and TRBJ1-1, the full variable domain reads DTGVSQNPRHKITKRGQNVTFRCDPISEHNRLYWYRQTLGQGPEFLTYFQNEAQLEKSRLLSDRFSAERPKGSFSTLEIQRTEQGDSAMYLCASSPGQGARVNTEAFFGQGTRLTVV.

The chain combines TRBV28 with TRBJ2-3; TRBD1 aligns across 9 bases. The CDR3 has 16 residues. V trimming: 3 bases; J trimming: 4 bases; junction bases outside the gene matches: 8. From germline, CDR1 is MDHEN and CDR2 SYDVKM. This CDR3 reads CASSFGAGQGADTQYF. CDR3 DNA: TGTGCCAGCAGTTTTGGGGCGGGACAGGGAGCAGATACGCAGTATTTT.

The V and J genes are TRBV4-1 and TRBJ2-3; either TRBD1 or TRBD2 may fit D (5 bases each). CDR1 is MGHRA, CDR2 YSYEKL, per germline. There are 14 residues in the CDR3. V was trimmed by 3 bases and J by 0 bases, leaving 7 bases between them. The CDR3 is CASSQGVSTDTQYF. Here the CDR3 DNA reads TGCGCCAGCAGCCAGGGGGTGAGCACAGATACGCAGTATTTT.

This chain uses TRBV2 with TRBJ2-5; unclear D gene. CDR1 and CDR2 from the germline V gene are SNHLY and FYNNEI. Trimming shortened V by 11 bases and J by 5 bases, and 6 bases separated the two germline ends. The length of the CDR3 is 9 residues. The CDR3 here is CALGETQYF. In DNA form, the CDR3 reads TGTGCCTTGGGGGAGACCCAGTACTTC.

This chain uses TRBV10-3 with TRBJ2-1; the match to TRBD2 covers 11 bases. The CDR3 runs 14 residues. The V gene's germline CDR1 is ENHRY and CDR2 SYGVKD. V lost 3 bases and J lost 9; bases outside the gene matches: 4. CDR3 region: CAISDGLAGGEQFF. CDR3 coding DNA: TGTGCCATCAGTGACGGGCTAGCGGGAGGTGAGCAGTTCTTC.

The CDR3: CASSQDRRGREQYF. CDR3 nucleotides: TGTGCCAGCAGCCAAGATAGGAGGGGACGGGAGCAGTACTTC. This chain links TRBV14 with TRBJ2-7, with D maybe TRBD2 (6 bases). The CDR3 runs 14 residues. V gave up 0 bases and J gave up 7 bases, with 13 bases separating them. The germline CDR1 and CDR2 sequences are SGHDN and FVKESK.

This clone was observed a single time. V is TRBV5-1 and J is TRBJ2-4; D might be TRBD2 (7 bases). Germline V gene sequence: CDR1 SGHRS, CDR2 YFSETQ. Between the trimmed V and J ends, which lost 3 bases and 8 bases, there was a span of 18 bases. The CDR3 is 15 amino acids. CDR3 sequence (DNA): TGCGCCAGCAGCTGGGCCGAGGGGGGGCGAGACATTCAGTACTTC. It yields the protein CASSWAEGGRDIQYF.

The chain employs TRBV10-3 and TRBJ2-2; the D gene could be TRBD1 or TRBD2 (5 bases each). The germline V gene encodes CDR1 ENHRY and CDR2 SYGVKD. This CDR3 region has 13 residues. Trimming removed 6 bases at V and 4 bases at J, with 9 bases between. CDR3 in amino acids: CAISRDPTGELFF. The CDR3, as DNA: TGTGCCATCAGCCGGGACCCCACCGGGGAGCTGTTTTTT.

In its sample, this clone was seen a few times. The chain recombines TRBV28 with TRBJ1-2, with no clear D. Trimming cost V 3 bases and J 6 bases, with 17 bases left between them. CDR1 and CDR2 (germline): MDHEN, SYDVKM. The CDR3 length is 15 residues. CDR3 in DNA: TGTGCCAGCAGTTTTTTGGCCGAGCTAAGAGATGGCTACACCTTC. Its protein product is CASSFLAELRDGYTF.

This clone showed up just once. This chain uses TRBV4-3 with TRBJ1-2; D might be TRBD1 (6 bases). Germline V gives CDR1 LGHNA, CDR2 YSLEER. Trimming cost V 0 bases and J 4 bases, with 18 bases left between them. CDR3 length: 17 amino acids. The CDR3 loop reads CASSQEGSGAGIYGYTF. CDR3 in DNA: TGCGCCAGCAGCCAAGAGGGGTCAGGGGCGGGAATCTATGGCTACACCTTC.

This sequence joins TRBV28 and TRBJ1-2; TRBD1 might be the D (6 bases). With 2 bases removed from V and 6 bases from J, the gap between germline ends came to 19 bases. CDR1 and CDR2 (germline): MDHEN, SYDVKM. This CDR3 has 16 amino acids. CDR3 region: CASSLRGEGGADGYTF. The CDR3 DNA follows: TGTGCCAGCAGTTTAAGGGGTGAGGGGGGCGCCGATGGCTACACCTTC.

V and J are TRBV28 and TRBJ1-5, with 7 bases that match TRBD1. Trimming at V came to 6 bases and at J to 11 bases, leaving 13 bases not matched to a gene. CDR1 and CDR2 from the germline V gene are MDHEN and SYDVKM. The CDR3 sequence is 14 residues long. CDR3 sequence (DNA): TGTGCCAGCAGCTCCCACAGGGGCGGCGAGGCCCAGCATTTT. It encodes CASSSHRGGEAQHF.

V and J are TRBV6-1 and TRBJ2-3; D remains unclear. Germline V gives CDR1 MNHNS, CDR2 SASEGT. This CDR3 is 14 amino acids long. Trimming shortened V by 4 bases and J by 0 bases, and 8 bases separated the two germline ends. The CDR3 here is CASSALTSTDTQYF. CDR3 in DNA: TGTGCCAGCAGTGCCCTGACTAGCACAGATACGCAGTATTTT.

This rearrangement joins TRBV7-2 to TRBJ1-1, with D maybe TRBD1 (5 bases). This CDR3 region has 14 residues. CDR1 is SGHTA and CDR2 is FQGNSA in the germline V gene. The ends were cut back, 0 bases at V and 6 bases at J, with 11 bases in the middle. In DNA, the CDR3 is TGTGCCAGCAGCTTAGCGCTGGGGGAGGCTGAAGCTTTCTTT. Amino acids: CASSLALGEAEAFF.